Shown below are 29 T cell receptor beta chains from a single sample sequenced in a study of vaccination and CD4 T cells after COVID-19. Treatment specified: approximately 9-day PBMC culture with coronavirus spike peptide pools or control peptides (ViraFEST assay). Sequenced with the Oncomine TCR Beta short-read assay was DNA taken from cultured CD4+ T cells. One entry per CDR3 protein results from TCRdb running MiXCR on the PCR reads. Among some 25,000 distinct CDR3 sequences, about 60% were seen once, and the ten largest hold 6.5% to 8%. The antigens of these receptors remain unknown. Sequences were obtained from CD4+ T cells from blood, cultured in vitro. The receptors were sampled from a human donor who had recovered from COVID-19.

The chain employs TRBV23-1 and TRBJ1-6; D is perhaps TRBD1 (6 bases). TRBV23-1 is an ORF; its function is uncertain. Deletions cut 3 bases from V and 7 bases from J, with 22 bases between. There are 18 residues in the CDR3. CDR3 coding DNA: TGCGCCAGCAGTCACGAGGGGGGGGCGACAATTGGAAATTCACCCCTCCACTTT. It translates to CASSHEGGATIGNSPLHF.

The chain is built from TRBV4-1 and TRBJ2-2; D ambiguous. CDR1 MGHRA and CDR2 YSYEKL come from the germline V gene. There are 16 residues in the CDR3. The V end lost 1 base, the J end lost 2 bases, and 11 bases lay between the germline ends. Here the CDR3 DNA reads TGCGCCAGCAGCCAAGGAATAGGGATAAACACCGGGGAGCTGTTTTTT. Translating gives CASSQGIGINTGELFF.

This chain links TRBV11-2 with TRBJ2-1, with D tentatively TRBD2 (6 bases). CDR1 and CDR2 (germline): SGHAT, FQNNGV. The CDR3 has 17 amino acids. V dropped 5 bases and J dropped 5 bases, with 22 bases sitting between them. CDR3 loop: CASSLPFPRESHNEQFF. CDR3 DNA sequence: TGTGCCAGCAGCCTCCCCTTCCCTCGGGAGTCCCACAATGAGCAGTTCTTC.

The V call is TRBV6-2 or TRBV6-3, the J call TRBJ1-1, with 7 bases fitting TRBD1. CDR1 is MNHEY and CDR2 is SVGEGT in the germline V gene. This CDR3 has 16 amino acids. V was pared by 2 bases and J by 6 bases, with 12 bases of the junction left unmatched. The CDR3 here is CASSYRLDRAVAEAFF. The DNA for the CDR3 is TGTGCCAGCAGTTACCGCCTCGACAGGGCTGTCGCTGAAGCTTTCTTT.

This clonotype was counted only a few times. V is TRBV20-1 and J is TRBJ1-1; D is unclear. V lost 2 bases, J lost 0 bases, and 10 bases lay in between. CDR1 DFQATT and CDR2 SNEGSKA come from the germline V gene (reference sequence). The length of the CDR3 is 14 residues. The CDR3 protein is CSARSFFMNTEAFF. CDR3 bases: TGCAGTGCTAGATCGTTTTTTATGAACACTGAAGCTTTCTTT.

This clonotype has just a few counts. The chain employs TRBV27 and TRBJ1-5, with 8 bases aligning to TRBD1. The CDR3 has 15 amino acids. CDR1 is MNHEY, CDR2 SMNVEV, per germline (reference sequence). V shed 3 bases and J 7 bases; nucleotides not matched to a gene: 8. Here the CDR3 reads CASSLGQGARQPQHF. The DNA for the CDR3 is TGTGCCAGCAGTTTGGGGCAGGGGGCGAGACAGCCCCAGCATTTT.

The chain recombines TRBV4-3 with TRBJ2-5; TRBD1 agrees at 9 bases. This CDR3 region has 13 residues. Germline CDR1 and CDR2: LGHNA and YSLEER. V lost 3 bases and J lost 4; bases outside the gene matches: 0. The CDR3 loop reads CASSQDRGETQYF. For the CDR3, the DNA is TGCGCCAGCAGCCAGGACAGGGGAGAGACCCAGTACTTC.

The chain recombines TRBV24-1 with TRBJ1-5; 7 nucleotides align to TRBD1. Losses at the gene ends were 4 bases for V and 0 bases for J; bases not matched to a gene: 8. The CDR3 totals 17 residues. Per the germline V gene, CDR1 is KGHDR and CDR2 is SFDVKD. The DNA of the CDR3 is TGTGCCACCAGTGACTCGACAGGGCCCTCTAGCAATCAGCCCCAGCATTTT. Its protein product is CATSDSTGPSSNQPQHF.

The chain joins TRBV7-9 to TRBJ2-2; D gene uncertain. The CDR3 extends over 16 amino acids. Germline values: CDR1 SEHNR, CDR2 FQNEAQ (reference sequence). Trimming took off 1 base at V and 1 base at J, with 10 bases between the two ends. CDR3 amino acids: CASSLVRGENTGELFF. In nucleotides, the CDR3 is TGTGCCAGCAGCTTAGTGCGCGGTGAGAACACCGGGGAGCTGTTTTTT.

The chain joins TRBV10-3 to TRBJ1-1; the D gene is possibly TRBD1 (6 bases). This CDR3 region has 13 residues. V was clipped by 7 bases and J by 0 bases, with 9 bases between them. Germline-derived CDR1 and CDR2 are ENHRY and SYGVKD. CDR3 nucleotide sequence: TGTGCCATCAAGGGGACACTGAACACTGAAGCTTTCTTT. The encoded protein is CAIKGTLNTEAFF.

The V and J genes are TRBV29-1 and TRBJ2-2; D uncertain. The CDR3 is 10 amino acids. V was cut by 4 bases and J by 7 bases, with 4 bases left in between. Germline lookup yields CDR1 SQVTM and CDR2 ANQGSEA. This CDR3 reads CSVGDGELFF. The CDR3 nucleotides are TGCAGCGTTGGGGACGGGGAGCTGTTTTTT.

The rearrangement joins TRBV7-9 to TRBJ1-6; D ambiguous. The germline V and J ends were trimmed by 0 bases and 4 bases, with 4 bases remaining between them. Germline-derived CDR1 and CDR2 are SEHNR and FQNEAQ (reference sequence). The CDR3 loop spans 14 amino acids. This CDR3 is CASSLAGYNSPLHF. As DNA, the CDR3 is TGTGCCAGCAGCTTAGCAGGGTATAATTCACCCCTCCACTTT.

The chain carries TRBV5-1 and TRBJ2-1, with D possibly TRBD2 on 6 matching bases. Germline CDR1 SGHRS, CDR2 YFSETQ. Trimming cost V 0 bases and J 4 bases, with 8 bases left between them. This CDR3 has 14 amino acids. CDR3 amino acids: CASSLAGEYNEQFF. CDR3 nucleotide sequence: TGCGCCAGCAGCTTGGCGGGAGAATACAATGAGCAGTTCTTC.

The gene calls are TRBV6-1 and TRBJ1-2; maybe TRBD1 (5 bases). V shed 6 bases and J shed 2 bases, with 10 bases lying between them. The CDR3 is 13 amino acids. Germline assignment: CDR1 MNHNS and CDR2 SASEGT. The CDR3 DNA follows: TGTGCCAGCAGCGCGGGGGGGAACTATGGCTACACCTTC. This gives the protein CASSAGGNYGYTF.

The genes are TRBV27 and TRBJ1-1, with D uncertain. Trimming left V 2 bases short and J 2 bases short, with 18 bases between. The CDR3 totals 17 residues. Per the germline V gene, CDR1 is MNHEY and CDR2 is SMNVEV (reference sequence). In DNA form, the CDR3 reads TGTGCCAGCAGTTTAATCCCCCCCCGGGTCCGAAACACTGAAGCTTTCTTT. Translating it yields CASSLIPPRVRNTEAFF.

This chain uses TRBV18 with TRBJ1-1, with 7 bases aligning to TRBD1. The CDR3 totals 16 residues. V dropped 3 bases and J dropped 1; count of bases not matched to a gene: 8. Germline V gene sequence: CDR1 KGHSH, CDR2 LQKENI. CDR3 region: CASSPNRGGENTEAFF. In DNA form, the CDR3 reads TGTGCCAGCTCACCGAACAGGGGAGGTGAGAACACTGAAGCTTTCTTT.

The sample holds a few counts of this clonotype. CDR3 amino acids: CASSPPSLHLNQPQHF. Written as DNA, the CDR3 is TGTGCCAGCAGCCCCCCTAGTTTACACCTCAATCAGCCCCAGCATTTT. J is TRBJ1-5 and V is TRBV11-3; D gene unclear. This CDR3 has 16 amino acids. Germline lookup yields CDR1 SGHNT and CDR2 YENEEA. The V end was cut by 5 bases, the J end by 3 bases, with 17 bases between.

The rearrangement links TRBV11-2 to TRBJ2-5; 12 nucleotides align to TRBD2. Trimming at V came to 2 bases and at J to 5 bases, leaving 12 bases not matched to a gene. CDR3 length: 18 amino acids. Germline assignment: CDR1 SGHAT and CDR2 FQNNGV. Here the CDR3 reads CASSLRGLAGGPGETQYF. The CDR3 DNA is TGTGCCAGCAGCTTAAGGGGTCTAGCGGGAGGGCCCGGGGAGACCCAGTACTTC.

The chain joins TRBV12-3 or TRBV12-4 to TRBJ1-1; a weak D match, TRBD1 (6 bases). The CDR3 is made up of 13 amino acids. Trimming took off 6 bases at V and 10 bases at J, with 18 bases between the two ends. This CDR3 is CASSPTGRWGAFF. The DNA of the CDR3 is TGTGCCAGCAGCCCTACAGGGCGGTGGGGAGCTTTCTTT.

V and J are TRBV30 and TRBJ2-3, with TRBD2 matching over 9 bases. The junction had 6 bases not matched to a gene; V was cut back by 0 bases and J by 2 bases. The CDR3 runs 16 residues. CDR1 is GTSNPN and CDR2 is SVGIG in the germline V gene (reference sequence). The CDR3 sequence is CAWSVLAGGDTDTQYF. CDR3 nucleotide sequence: TGTGCCTGGAGTGTACTCGCGGGAGGGGACACAGATACGCAGTATTTT.

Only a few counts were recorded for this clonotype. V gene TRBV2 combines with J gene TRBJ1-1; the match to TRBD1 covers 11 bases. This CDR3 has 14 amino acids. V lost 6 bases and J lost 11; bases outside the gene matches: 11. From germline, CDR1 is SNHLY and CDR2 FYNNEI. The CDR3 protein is CASRRGQGAKWAFF. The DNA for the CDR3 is TGTGCCAGCAGACGCGGACAGGGGGCTAAGTGGGCTTTCTTT.

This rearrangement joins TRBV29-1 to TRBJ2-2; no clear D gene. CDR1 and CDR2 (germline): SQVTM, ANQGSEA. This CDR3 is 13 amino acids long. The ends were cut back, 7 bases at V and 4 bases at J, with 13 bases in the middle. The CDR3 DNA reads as TGCAGCGCCCGGCCCGATCCCACCGGGGAGCTGTTTTTT. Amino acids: CSARPDPTGELFF.

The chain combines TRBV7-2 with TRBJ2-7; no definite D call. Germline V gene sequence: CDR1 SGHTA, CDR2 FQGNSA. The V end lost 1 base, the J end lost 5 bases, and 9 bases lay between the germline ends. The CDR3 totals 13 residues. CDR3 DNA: TGTGCCAGCAGCTTAGTAATTAGAGACGAGCAGTACTTC. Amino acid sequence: CASSLVIRDEQYF.

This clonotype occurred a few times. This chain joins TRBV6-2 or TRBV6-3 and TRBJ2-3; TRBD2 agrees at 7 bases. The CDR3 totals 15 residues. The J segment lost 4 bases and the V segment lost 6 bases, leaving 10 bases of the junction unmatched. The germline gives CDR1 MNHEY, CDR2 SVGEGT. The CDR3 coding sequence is TGTGCCAGCAGCCCATCCCGTACTAGCGCAGATACGCAGTATTTT. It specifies CASSPSRTSADTQYF.

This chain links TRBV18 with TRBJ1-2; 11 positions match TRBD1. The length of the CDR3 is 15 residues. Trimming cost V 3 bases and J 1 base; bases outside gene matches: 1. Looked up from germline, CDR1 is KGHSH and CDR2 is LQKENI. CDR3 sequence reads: CASSPGQGDNYGYTF. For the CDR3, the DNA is TGTGCCAGCTCACCGGGACAGGGGGATAACTATGGCTACACCTTC. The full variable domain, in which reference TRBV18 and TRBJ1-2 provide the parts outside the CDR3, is NAGVMQNPRHLVRRRGQEARLRCSPMKGHSHVYWYRQLPEEGLKFMVYLQKENIIDESGMPKERFSAEFPKEGPSILRIQQVVRGDSAAYFCASSPGQGDNYGYTFGSGTRLTVV.

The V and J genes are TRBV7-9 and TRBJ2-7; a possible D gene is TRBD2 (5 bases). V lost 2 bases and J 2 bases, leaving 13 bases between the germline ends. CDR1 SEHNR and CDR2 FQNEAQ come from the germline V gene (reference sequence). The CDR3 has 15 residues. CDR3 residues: CASSLLTGKAYEQYF. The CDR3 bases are TGTGCCAGCAGCTTATTAACGGGGAAGGCCTACGAGCAGTACTTC.

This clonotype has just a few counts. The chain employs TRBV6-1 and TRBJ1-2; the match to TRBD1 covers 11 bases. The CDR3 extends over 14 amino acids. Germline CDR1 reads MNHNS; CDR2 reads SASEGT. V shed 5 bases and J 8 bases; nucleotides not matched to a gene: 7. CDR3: CASSPGQGARGYTF. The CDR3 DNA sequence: TGTGCCAGCAGTCCAGGACAGGGGGCGCGGGGCTACACCTTC.

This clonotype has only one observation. Here the CDR3 DNA reads TGCAGTGCTAGACCGAGTGGGGTCGCCTACGAGCAGTACTTC. This gives the protein CSARPSGVAYEQYF. The chain is built from TRBV20-1 and TRBJ2-7, with D uncertain. V lost 2 bases and J 2 bases, leaving 13 bases between the germline ends. The CDR3 spans 14 residues. Germline CDR1 reads DFQATT; CDR2 reads SNEGSKA (reference sequence).

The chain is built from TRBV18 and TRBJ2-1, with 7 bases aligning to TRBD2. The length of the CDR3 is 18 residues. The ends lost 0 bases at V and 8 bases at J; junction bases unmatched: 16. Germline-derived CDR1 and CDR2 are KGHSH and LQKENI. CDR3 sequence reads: CASSPPGRGRILPHEQFF. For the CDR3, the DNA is TGTGCCAGCTCACCACCGGGCCGCGGGAGAATTCTACCCCATGAGCAGTTCTTC.